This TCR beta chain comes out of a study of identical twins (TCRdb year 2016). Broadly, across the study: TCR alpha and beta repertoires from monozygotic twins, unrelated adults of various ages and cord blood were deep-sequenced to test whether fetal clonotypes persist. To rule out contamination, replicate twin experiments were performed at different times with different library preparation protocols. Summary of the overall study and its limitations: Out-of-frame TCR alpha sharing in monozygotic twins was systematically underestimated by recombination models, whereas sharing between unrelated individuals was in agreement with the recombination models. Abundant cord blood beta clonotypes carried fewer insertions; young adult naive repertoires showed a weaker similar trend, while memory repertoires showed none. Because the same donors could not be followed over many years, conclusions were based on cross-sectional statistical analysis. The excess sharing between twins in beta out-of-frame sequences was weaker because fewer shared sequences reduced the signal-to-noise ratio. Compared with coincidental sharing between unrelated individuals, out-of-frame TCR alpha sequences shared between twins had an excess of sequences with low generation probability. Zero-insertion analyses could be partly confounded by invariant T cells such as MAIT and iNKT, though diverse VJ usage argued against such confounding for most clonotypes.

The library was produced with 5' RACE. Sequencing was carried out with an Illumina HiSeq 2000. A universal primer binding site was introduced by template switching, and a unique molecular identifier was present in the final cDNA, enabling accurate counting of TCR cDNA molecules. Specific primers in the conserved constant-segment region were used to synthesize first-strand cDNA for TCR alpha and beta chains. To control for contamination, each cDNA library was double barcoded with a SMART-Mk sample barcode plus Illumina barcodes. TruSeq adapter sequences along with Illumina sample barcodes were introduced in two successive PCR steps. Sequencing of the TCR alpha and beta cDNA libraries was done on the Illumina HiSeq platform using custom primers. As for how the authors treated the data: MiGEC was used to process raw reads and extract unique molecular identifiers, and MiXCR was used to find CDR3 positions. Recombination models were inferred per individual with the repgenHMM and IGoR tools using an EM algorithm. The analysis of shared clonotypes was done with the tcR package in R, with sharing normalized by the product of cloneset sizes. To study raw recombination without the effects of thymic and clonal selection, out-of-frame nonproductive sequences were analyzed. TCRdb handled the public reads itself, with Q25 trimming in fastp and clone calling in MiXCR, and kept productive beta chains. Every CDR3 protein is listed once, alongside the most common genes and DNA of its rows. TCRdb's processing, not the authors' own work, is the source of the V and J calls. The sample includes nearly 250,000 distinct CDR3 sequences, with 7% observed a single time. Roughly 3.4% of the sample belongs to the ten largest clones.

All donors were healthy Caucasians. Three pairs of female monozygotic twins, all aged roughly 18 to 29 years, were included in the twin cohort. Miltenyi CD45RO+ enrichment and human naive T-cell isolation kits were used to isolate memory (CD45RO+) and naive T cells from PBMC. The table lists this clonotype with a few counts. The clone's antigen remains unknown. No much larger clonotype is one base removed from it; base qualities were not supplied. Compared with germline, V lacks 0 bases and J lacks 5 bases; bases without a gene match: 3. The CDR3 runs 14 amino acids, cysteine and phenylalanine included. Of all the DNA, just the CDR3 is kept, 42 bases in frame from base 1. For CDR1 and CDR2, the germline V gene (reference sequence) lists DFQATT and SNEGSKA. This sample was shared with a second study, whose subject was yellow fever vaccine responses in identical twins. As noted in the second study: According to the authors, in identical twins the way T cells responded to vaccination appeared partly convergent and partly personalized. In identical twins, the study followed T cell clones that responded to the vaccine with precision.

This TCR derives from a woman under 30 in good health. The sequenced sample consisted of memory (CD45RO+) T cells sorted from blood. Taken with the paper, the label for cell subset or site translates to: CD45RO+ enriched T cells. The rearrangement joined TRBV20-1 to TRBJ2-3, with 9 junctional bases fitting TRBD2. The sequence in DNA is TGCAGTGCTAGAGAACTAGCGGGTGGAGATACGCAGTATTTT. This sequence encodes CSARELAGGDTQYF.